Only a few counts were recorded for the clone carrying this T cell receptor (beta chain). The target antigen is unknown. Vbeta (60) and Jbeta (13) primers were used in the PCR. The protocol was immunoSEQ multiplex PCR, while the TCRdb copy is restricted to in-frame clones and leaves out a portion. The sample lists 100,000 or so clones, about 13% seen once, with roughly 16% in the top ten. This entry belongs to a study of cytomegalovirus exposure and HLA in healthy donors. Findings of the study overall: Follow-up analysis found HLA locus-dependent TCR association rates, highest for DRB1 and lowest for HLA-C. In a later analysis, at a false discovery rate of 0.05, about 15,000 TCR beta sequences were associated with HLA alleles. In terms of immune exposure information, only CMV serostatus was available. Excluded were some V segments that proved indistinguishable, including TRBV6-2 and TRBV6-3.

CDR1 and CDR2 (germline): MNHNY, SVGAGI (reference sequence). CDR3 length equals 15 residues. With 5 bases clipped from V and 0 bases from J, the junction kept 6 bases outside the gene matches. Sequencing was carried out using PBMCs. This TCR was recovered from a man aged 35 to 55 in good health and CMV-seropositive. The chain is built from TRBV6-6 and TRBJ2-7; 8 nucleotides align to TRBD1. The CDR3 DNA sequence: TGTGCCAGCAGTGGACAGGGACTCTTCTCCTACGAGCAGTACTTC. It specifies CASSGQGLFSYEQYF.